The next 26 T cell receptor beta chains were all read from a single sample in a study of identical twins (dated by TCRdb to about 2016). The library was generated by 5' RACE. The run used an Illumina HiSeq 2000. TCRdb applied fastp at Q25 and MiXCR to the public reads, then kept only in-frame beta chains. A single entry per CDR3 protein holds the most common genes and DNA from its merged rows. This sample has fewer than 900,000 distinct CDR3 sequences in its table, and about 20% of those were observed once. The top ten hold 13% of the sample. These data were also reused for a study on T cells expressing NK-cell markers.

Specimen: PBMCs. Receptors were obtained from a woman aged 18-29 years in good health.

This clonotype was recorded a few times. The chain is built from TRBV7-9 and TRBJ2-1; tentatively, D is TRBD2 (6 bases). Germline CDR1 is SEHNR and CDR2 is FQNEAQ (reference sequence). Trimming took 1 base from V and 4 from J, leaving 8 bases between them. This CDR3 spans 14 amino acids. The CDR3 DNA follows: TGTGCCAGCAGCTTAGATGCGGGATACAATGAGCAGTTCTTC. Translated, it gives CASSLDAGYNEQFF.

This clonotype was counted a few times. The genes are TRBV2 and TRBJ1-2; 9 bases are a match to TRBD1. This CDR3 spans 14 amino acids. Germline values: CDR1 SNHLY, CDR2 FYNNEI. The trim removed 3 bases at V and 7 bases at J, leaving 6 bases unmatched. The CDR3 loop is CASSEIQGAGGYTF. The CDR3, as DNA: TGTGCCAGCAGTGAGATACAGGGGGCGGGTGGCTACACCTTC. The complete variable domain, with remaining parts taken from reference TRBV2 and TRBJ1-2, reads EPEVTQTPSHQVTQMGQEVILRCVPISNHLYFYWYRQILGQKVEFLVSFYNNEISEKSEIFDDQFSVERPDGSNFTLKIRSTKLEDSAMYFCASSEIQGAGGYTFGSGTRLTVV.

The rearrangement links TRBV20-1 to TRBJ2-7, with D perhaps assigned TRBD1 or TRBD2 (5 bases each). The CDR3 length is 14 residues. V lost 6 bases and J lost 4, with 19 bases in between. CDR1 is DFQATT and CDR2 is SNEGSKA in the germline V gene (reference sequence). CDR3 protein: CSAGIGTHIYEQYF. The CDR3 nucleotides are TGCAGTGCGGGGATAGGGACCCACATTTACGAGCAGTACTTC.

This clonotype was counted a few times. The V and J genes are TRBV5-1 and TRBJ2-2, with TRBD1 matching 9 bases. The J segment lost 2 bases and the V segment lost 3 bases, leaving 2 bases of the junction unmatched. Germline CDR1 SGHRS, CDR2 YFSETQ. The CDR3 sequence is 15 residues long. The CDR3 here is CASSWGQGNTGELFF. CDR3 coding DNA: TGCGCCAGCAGCTGGGGACAGGGTAACACCGGGGAGCTGTTTTTT.

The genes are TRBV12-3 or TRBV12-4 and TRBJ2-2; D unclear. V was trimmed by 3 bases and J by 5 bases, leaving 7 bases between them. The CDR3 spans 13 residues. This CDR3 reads CASSFTVTGELFF. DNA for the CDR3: TGTGCCAGCAGTTTCACGGTTACCGGGGAGCTGTTTTTT.

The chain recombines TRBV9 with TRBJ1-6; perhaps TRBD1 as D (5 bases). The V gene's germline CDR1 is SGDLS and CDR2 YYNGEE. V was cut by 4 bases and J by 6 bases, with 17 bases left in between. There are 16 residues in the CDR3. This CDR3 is CASSPTVPSGNSPLHF. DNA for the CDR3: TGTGCCAGCAGCCCGACAGTTCCGTCGGGTAATTCACCCCTCCACTTT.

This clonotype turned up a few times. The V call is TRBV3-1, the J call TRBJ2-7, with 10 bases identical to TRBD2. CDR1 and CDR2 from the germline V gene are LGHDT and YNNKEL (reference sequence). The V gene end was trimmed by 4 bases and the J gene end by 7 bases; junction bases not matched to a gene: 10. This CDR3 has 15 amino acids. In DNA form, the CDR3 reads TGTGCCAGCAGCCTATCGCCAGCGGGGGGGCCTGAGCAGTACTTC. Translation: CASSLSPAGGPEQYF.

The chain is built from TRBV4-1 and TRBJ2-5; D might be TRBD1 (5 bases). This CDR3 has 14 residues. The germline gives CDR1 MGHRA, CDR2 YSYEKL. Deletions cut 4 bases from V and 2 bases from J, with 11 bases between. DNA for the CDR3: TGCGCCAGCAGCCTGACAGCTAATCAAGAGACCCAGTACTTC. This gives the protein CASSLTANQETQYF.

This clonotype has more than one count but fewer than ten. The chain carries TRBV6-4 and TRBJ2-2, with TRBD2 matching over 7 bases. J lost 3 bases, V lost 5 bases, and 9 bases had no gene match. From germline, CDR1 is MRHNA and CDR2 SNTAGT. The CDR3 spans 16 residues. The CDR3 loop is CASSPLLAVDTGELFF. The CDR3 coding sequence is TGTGCCAGCAGTCCACTCCTAGCGGTTGACACCGGGGAGCTGTTTTTT.

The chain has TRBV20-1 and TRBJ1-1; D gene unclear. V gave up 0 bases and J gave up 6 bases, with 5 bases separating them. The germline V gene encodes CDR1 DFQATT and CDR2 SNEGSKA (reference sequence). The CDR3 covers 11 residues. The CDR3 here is CSARDLSEAFF. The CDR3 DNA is TGCAGTGCTAGAGATCTATCTGAAGCTTTCTTT.

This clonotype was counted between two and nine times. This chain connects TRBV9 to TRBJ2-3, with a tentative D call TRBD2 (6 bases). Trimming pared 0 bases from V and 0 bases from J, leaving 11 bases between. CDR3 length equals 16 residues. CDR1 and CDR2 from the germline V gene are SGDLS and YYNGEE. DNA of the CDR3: TGTGCCAGCAGCGTAGTGTGGGAGGCGAGCACAGATACGCAGTATTTT. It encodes CASSVVWEASTDTQYF.

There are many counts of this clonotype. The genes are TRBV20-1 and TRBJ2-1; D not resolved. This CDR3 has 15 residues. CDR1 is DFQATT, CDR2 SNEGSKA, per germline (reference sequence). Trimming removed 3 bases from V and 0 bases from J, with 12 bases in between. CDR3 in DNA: TGCAGTGCTAGGGCAAAAGAGTACTCCTACAATGAGCAGTTCTTC. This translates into CSARAKEYSYNEQFF.

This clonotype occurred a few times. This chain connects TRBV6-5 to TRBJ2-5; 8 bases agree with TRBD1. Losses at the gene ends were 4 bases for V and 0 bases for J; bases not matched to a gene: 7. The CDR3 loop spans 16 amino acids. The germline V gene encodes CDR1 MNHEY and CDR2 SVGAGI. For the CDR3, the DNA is TGTGCCAGCAGTTCCCGGGACAGGCTATACCAAGAGACCCAGTACTTC. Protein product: CASSSRDRLYQETQYF.

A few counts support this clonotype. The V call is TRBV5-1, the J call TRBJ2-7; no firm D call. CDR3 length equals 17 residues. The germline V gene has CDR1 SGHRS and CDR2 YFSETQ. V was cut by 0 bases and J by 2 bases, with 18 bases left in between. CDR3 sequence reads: CASSLAEGQVSTYEQYF. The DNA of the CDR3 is TGCGCCAGCAGCTTGGCCGAAGGGCAGGTCAGCACCTACGAGCAGTACTTC.

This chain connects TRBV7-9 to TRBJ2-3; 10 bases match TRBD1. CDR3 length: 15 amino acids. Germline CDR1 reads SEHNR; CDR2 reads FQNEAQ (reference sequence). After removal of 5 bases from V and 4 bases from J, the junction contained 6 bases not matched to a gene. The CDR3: CASSGRQGAADTQYF. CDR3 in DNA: TGTGCCAGCAGCGGGCGACAGGGGGCAGCAGATACGCAGTATTTT.

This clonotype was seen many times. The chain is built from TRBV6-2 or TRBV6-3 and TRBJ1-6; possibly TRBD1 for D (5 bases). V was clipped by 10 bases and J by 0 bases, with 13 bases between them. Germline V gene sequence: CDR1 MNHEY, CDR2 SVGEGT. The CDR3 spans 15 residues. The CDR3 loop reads CATLTDSSYNSPLHF. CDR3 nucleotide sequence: TGTGCCACCTTGACAGATAGCTCCTATAATTCACCCCTCCACTTT.

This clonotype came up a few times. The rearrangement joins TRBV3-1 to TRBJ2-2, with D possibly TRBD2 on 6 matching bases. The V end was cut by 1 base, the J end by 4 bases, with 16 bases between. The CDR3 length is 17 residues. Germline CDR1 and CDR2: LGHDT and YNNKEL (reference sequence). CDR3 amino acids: CASSQGRSGPSTGELFF. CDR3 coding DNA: TGTGCCAGCAGCCAAGGGCGGAGCGGGCCCTCCACCGGGGAGCTGTTTTTT.

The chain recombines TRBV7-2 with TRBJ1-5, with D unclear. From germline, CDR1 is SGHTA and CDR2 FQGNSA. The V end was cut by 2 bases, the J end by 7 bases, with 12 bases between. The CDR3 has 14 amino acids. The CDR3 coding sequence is TGTGCCAGCAGCTTATCGGTTACCGAACAGCCCCAGCATTTT. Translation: CASSLSVTEQPQHF. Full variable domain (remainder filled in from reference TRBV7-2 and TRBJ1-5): GAGVSQSPSNKVTEKGKDVELRCDPISGHTALYWYRQSLGQGLEFLIYFQGNSAPDKSGLPSDRFSAERTGGSVSTLTIQRTQQEDSAVYLCASSLSVTEQPQHFGDGTRLSIL.

The DNA for the CDR3 is TGCGCCAGCAGCTTGCTGGGGACAGGGGAAGAGACCCAGTACTTC. Translation: CASSLLGTGEETQYF. This chain links TRBV5-1 with TRBJ2-5; TRBD1 matches 10 bases. The J segment lost 3 bases and the V segment lost 1 base, leaving 3 bases of the junction unmatched. The germline gives CDR1 SGHRS, CDR2 YFSETQ. The CDR3 runs to 15 residues. The complete variable domain, with remaining parts taken from reference TRBV5-1 and TRBJ2-5, reads KAGVTQTPRYLIKTRGQQVTLSCSPISGHRSVSWYQQTPGQGLQFLFEYFSETQRNKGNFPGRFSGRQFSNSRSEMNVSTLELGDSALYLCASSLLGTGEETQYFGPGTRLLVL.

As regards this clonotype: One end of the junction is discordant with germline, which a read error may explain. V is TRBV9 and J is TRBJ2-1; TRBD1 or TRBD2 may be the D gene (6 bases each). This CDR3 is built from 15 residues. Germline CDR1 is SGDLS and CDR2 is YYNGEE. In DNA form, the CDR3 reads TGTGCCAGCAGCGTAGGAGGGGGGCATAGGAATGAACAGTTCTTC. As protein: CASSVGGGHRNEQFF.

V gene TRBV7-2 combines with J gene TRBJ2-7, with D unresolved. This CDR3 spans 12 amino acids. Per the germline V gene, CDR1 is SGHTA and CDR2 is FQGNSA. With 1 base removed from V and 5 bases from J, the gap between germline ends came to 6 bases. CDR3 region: CASSLVTDEQYF. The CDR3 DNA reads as TGTGCCAGCAGCTTAGTCACGGACGAGCAGTACTTC.

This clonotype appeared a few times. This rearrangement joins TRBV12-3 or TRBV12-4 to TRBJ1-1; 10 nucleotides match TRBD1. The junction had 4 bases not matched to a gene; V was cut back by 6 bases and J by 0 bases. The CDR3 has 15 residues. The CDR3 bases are TGTGCCAGCAGCCGGACAGGGGGATTGAACACTGAAGCTTTCTTT. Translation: CASSRTGGLNTEAFF.

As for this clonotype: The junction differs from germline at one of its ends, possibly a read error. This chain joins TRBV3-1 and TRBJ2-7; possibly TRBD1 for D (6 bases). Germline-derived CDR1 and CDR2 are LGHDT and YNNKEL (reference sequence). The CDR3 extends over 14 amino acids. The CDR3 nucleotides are TGTGCCAGCAACCAACAGGGTATCTCCTACGAGCAGTACTTC. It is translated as CASNQQGISYEQYF.

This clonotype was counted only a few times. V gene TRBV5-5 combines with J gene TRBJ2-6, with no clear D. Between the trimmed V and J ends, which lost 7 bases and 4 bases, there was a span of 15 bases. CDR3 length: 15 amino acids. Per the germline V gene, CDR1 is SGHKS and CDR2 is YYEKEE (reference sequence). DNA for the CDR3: TGTGCCAGCTCCTTACCGTTCTTGGGGGCCAACGTCCTGACTTTC. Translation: CASSLPFLGANVLTF.

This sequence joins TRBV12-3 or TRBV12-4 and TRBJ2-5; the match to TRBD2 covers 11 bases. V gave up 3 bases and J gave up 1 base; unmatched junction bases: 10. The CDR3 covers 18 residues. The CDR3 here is CASSFPLRLAGTQETQYF. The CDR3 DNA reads TGTGCCAGCAGTTTCCCCTTAAGACTAGCGGGGACCCAAGAGACCCAGTACTTC.

CDR3 bases: TGTGCCAGCAGCTTAAACCTCCAGGCGCAGTATTTT. It yields the protein CASSLNLQAQYF. The rearrangement joins TRBV7-2 to TRBJ2-3; D is undetermined. V gave up 2 bases and J gave up 10 bases, with 10 bases separating them. From germline, CDR1 is SGHTA and CDR2 FQGNSA. This CDR3 has 12 residues.